A selection of T cell receptor beta chains follows, all from one sample in a study of blood T cell repertoires in COVID-19. Assay used: immunoSEQ multiplex PCR; TCRdb lists only in-frame clones, some missing. The table records roughly 80,000 clones, more than 65% of them present only once. Specimen: peripheral blood. All receptors derive from a man older than 75 with acute or convalescent COVID-19. Both conserved end residues are part of each CDR3. Fields, in order: V gene, D gene, J gene, clone size, CDR3 DNA, CDR3 protein. The D gene is left open where the match is weak. Clone size is shown for a subset of rows, as once, few, many or a class of expanded clone.

>TRBV10-3|TRBD1|TRBJ1-1|.
TGTGCCATCAGTGAGATTGACAGGGGGCAGGTGGTACCCCGAGCTTTCTTT
CAISEIDRGQVVPRAFF
>TRBV5-5|.|TRBJ1-1|.
TGTGCCAGCAGCCCCGGACAGTGGAACACTGAAGCTTTCTTT
CASSPGQWNTEAFF
>TRBV3-1/TRBV3-2|TRBD2|TRBJ2-5|.
TGTGCCAGCAGCCTGGCCGGGGGGGCCAGCGAGACCCAGTACTTC
CASSLAGGASETQYF
>TRBV5-6|.|TRBJ2-3|.
TGTGCCAGCAGCGCGGAGGGGTATAGCACAGATACGCAGTATTTT
CASSAEGYSTDTQYF
>TRBV7-9|TRBD1|TRBJ1-5|few
TGTGCCAGCAGCTTTGGGTGGGACAGGGGAAATCAGCCCCAGCATTTT
CASSFGWDRGNQPQHF
>TRBV6-5|TRBD1|TRBJ1-2|.
TGTGCCAGCAGGCGACAGGGAAACTATGGCTACACCTTC
CASRRQGNYGYTF
>TRBV5-1|TRBD1|TRBJ1-1|.
TGCGCCAGCAGCGAGGGGGCAAGTACTGAAGCTTTCTTT
CASSEGASTEAFF
>TRBV12-3/TRBV12-4|.|TRBJ1-5|.
TGTGCCAGCAGTTTCCGTAGCAATCAGCCCCAGCATTTT
CASSFRSNQPQHF
>TRBV3-1/TRBV3-2|.|TRBJ2-7|few
TGTGCCAGCAGCCAAGCCCCGACTAGTTCCTACGAGCAGTACTTC
CASSQAPTSSYEQYF
>TRBV30|TRBD1|TRBJ1-2|.
TGTGCCTGGCTCCCGGGCAGGGGGCTTTTCCGTAATTATGGCTACACCTTC
CAWLPGRGLFRNYGYTF
>TRBV11-2|TRBD2|TRBJ2-1|.
TGTGCCAGCAGCTCTAGCGGGGGGGCCTACAATGAGCAGTTCTTC
CASSSSGGAYNEQFF
>TRBV18|TRBD1|TRBJ1-6|.
TGTGCCAGCTCACCGGGACAGGGTAGTTTGCGTTCACCCCTCCACTTT
CASSPGQGSLRSPLHF
>TRBV7-2|.|TRBJ1-1|.
TGTGCCAGCAGTATAAACCAGCCCGGCGGTACTGAAGCTTTCTTT
CASSINQPGGTEAFF
>TRBV19|TRBD1|TRBJ1-5|.
TGTGCCAGTAGTTTAACAGGGGGACAGGTAGCCCAGCATTTT
CASSLTGGQVAQHF
>TRBV11-2|TRBD1|TRBJ1-1|.
TGTGCCAGCAGCTTCGGACAGGGGGAAACTGAAGCTTTCTTT
CASSFGQGETEAFF
>TRBV5-6|TRBD1|TRBJ1-6|.
TGTGCCAGCAGAGTGACGGGACAGAGCTCCTATAATTCACCCCTCCACTTT
CASRVTGQSSYNSPLHF
>TRBV3-1/TRBV3-2|TRBD1|TRBJ2-5|.
TGTGCCAGCAGCCAAGATAAGACAGGGGTGCAAGAGACCCAGTACTTC
CASSQDKTGVQETQYF
>TRBV5-1|.|TRBJ2-7|.
TGCGCCAGCAGCAGTTCACAGGGCTCATACTACGAGCAGTACTTC
CASSSSQGSYYEQYF
>TRBV7-2|TRBD1|TRBJ1-1|.
TGTGCCAGCAGCAGGGACAGGGGGTCTGAAGCTTTCTTT
CASSRDRGSEAFF
>TRBV4-1|.|TRBJ1-5|few
TGCGCCAGCAGCCAGAGGGACATTGAGGGTGGGCCCCAGCATTTT
CASSQRDIEGGPQHF
>TRBV7-2|.|TRBJ1-2|.
TGTGCCAGCAGCTTAGGAAGACAGTCCTATGGCTACACCTTC
CASSLGRQSYGYTF
>TRBV11-2|TRBD2|TRBJ2-7|.
TGTGCCAGCAGCTTAAGTAGCGGGGAGTATTACGAGCAGTACTTC
CASSLSSGEYYEQYF
>TRBV6-6|.|TRBJ2-1|.
TGTGCCAGCAGTTCCTCTACAGGGTCTACTGAGCAGTTCTTC
CASSSSTGSTEQFF
>TRBV5-1|TRBD1|TRBJ2-5|once
TGCGCCAGCAGCGCAGGGACAGGGGATAGGGAGACCCAGTACTTC
CASSAGTGDRETQYF
>TRBV19|TRBD1|TRBJ1-4|.
TGTGCCAGTATAAAAGGAGGCTGGACAGGGAATGAAAAACTGTTTTTT
CASIKGGWTGNEKLFF
>TRBV5-4|TRBD1|TRBJ1-4|.
TGTGCCAGCAGCTCTAGACAGGGTAATGAAAAACTGTTTTTT
CASSSRQGNEKLFF
>TRBV30|.|TRBJ1-3|.
TGTGCCTGGAGTTTCACAGGGTCTGGAAACACCATATATTTT
CAWSFTGSGNTIYF
>TRBV4-1|.|TRBJ1-4|.
TGCGCCAGCAGCCAAGATACTACTCCGGGACTAGGTGAAAAACTGTTTTTT
CASSQDTTPGLGEKLFF
>TRBV6-5|TRBD1|TRBJ1-5|.
TGTGCCAGCAGCCGGACAGGGAGCGATCAGCCCCAGCATTTT
CASSRTGSDQPQHF
>TRBV3-1/TRBV3-2|TRBD1|TRBJ1-2|.
TGTGCCAGCAGCACCCTGGTAAACAGGGGTTATGGCTACACCTTC
CASSTLVNRGYGYTF
>TRBV5-4|.|TRBJ2-7|.
TGTGCCAGCAGAGAGACAGGAAACTCCTACGAGCAGTACTTC
CASRETGNSYEQYF
>TRBV4-1|TRBD1|TRBJ2-1|.
TGCGCCAGCAGCCAATCGGACAGGGGAGCCTACAATGAGCAGTTCTTC
CASSQSDRGAYNEQFF
>TRBV2|.|TRBJ1-6|.
TGTGCCAGCAGCCCCGGCGGAGCTAGTAATTCACCCCTCCACTTT
CASSPGGASNSPLHF
>TRBV5-1|.|TRBJ2-2|once
TGCGCCAGCAGCTTGGGGGCCAGTAACACCGGGGAGCTGTTTTTT
CASSLGASNTGELFF
>TRBV7-9|TRBD2|TRBJ2-7|once
TGTGCCAGCAGCTTGGCTAGCGGGGGCGTCTACGAGCAGTACTTC
CASSLASGGVYEQYF
>TRBV7-8|.|TRBJ1-5|.
TGTGCCAGCAGCTTAACATCGGAGTACCAGCCCCAGCATTTT
CASSLTSEYQPQHF
>TRBV18|TRBD1|TRBJ1-4|.
TGTGCCAGCTCACCTGCGTTCGGGACAGGGGGTGGAAAACTGTTTTTT
CASSPAFGTGGGKLFF
>TRBV11-2|.|TRBJ2-1|.
TGTGCCAGCAGCTTAGGGGTAGGGGACACTCGCTACAATGAGCAGTTCTTC
CASSLGVGDTRYNEQFF
>TRBV4-1|.|TRBJ2-2|.
TGCGCCAGCAGCCCTCGAGAGGAGAACACCGGGGAGCTGTTTTTT
CASSPREENTGELFF
>TRBV15|.|TRBJ1-3|.
TGTGCCACCAGCAGAGCTGCGACAATTGGAAACACCATATATTTT
CATSRAATIGNTIYF
>TRBV7-3|.|TRBJ2-1|.
TGTGCCAGCAGCTTAGAGGGCAGCTCCTACAATGAGCAGTTCTTC
CASSLEGSSYNEQFF
>TRBV5-6|.|TRBJ1-6|once
TGTGCCAGCAGCTTTTGGGGCAACTCGAATAATTCACCCCTCCACTTT
CASSFWGNSNNSPLHF